This T cell receptor (beta chain) was profiled in a study of memory CD4+ T cells and cytomegalovirus serostatus. Study details: Donors were healthy Belgian adults, 10 or so CMV seropositive and fewer than 30 seronegative. Notes on the study in general: Each of 60 to 80 CMV-associated TCRbeta sequences occurred in one to five individuals.

The CDR3 has 16 amino acids. Trimming removed 0 bases from V and 1 base from J; junction bases left unmatched: 4. CDR1 MGHRA and CDR2 YSYEKL come from the germline V gene. Assay: immunoSEQ multiplex PCR; the TCRdb copy retains only in-frame clones and omits some. The repertoire holds some 52,000 clones, over 70% seen once, with roughly 2% in the top ten. As concerns this clone: What it binds is not known.

The sort gate was single viable CD3+CD4+CD8-CD45RO+ cells for memory CD4+ T cells. After thawing, CD4+ T cells were positively selected. V gene TRBV4-1 combines with J gene TRBJ1-1; 8 positions agree with TRBD1. Input material: memory CD4+ T cells from blood. This TCR derives from an adult in good health and CMV-seropositive. The CDR3 DNA follows: TGCGCCAGCAGCCAAGACGTCAGGGGGCCGAACACTGAAGCTTTCTTT. Its translation is CASSQDVRGPNTEAFF.